This is a list of T cell receptor beta chains from one sample in a study of shared clonotypes between healthy human individuals. Assay used: immunoSEQ multiplex PCR; TCRdb lists only in-frame clones, some missing. The repertoire holds under 120,000 clones, approximately 70% seen once, with approximately 25% in the top ten. Sequencing was done on a sample of memory CD8+ T cells sorted from blood. These receptor sequences come from a woman in her thirties in good health. Both conserved end residues are part of each CDR3. A D gene is named only where the DNA matches it firmly. The size field is filled for only some rows; it gives once, few, many or a size class.

size	V	J	D	CDR3	DNA
once	TRBV5-1	TRBJ2-7	TRBD1	CASSGGTGILHEQYF	TGCGCCAGCAGCGGAGGGACAGGGATCCTCCACGAGCAGTACTTC
NA	TRBV7-9	TRBJ2-7	TRBD1	CASSQILTGGYLLGEQYF	TGTGCCAGCAGCCAGATACTGACAGGGGGCTACCTACTCGGCGAGCAGTACTTC
NA	TRBV2	TRBJ2-5	NA	CASSGDGEETQYF	TGTGCCAGCAGTGGGGACGGAGAAGAGACCCAGTACTTC
NA	TRBV29-1	TRBJ1-1	NA	CSVERRGAEAFF	TGCAGCGTTGAGCGGAGGGGGGCTGAAGCTTTCTTT
NA	TRBV7-6	TRBJ2-5	NA	CASSGLTQYF	TGTGCCAGCAGCGGCTTGACCCAGTACTTC
NA	TRBV5-1	TRBJ1-2	NA	CASSLDSWSYTF	TGCGCCAGCAGCTTGGATTCATGGAGCTACACCTTC
NA	TRBV6-1	TRBJ1-4	NA	CASRYRENSPEKLFF	TGTGCCAGCAGGTACCGAGAGAACTCGCCAGAAAAACTGTTTTTT
NA	TRBV19	TRBJ2-1	TRBD1	CASSYSGQGFSNEQFF	TGTGCCAGTAGTTACTCGGGACAGGGGTTTAGTAATGAGCAGTTCTTC
NA	TRBV9	TRBJ2-7	NA	CASSVATDGYEQYF	TGTGCCAGCAGCGTAGCTACGGACGGCTACGAGCAGTACTTC
NA	TRBV7-9	TRBJ1-5	TRBD1	CASSVTGGNQPQHF	TGTGCCAGCAGCGTCACAGGGGGCAATCAGCCCCAGCATTTT
NA	TRBV5-1	TRBJ2-1	NA	CASSLSSGAYNEQFF	TGCGCCAGCAGCTTGTCTTCGGGAGCTTACAATGAGCAGTTCTTC
NA	TRBV21-1	TRBJ2-1	NA	CASSKVPGLAGGSFF	TGTGCCAGCAGCAAAGTACCGGGACTAGCGGGAGGTTCGTTCTTC
NA	TRBV19	TRBJ2-7	NA	CASSIADGSYPYEQYF	TGTGCCAGTAGTATCGCCGACGGTTCTTACCCGTACGAGCAGTACTTC
NA	TRBV27	TRBJ2-1	NA	CASSGVDNEQFF	TGTGCCAGCAGTGGGGTTGACAATGAGCAGTTCTTC
few	TRBV6-1	TRBJ2-5	NA	CASSEVGYGSTAQYF	TGTGCCAGCAGTGAAGTAGGGTATGGGTCGACGGCCCAGTACTTC
NA	TRBV7-9	TRBJ2-2	TRBD2	CASRLAGIGELFF	TGTGCCAGCAGATTAGCGGGAATCGGGGAGCTGTTTTTT
NA	TRBV4-1	TRBJ2-5	TRBD1	CASSQAGTVKETQYF	TGCGCCAGCAGCCAAGCCGGGACAGTGAAAGAGACCCAGTACTTC
NA	TRBV19	TRBJ1-3	NA	CASPWTARAGNTIYF	TGTGCCAGCCCTTGGACGGCGAGGGCTGGAAACACCATATATTTT
medium-sized	TRBV6-5	TRBJ1-5	TRBD1	CASRTGGEGNQPQHF	TGTGCCAGCAGGACAGGGGGAGAGGGCAATCAGCCCCAGCATTTT
once	TRBV5-1	TRBJ1-1	NA	CASSLWTPRVSNTEAFF	TGCGCCAGCAGCTTGTGGACGCCCCGGGTATCGAACACTGAAGCTTTCTTT
NA	TRBV14	TRBJ2-7	TRBD1	CASSQRVTGLYEQYF	TGTGCCAGCAGCCAGAGGGTGACAGGGCTGTACGAGCAGTACTTC
NA	TRBV4-1	TRBJ2-5	TRBD1	CASSQVQGDQETQYF	TGCGCCAGCAGCCAAGTGCAGGGGGATCAAGAGACCCAGTACTTC
few	TRBV28	TRBJ2-2	NA	CASSLGQGDTGELFF	TGTGCCAGCAGTTTAGGGCAGGGAGACACCGGGGAGCTGTTTTTT
NA	TRBV6-5	TRBJ2-5	TRBD2	CASSYTGTREETQYF	TGTGCCAGCAGTTACACCGGGACTAGGGAAGAGACCCAGTACTTC
NA	TRBV28	TRBJ2-1	TRBD2	CASNGLAGVWEQFF	TGTGCCAGCAATGGACTAGCGGGAGTGTGGGAGCAGTTCTTC
NA	TRBV18	TRBJ2-7	NA	CASSPGSSYEQYF	TGTGCCAGCTCACCAGGCAGCTCCTACGAGCAGTACTTC
NA	TRBV6-1	TRBJ2-1	NA	CASSEGREGNEQFF	TGTGCCAGCAGTGAGGGCAGGGAAGGGAATGAGCAGTTCTTC
few	TRBV7-2	TRBJ1-1	NA	CASSSYLGEAFF	TGTGCCAGCAGCTCCTACCTTGGAGAAGCTTTCTTT
few	TRBV6-6	TRBJ2-1	TRBD2	CASSYTTSGTYNEQFF	TGTGCCAGCAGTTACACTACTAGCGGTACCTACAATGAGCAGTTCTTC
many	TRBV6-1	TRBJ1-2	NA	CASNREAVYGYTF	TGTGCCAGCAATCGCGAAGCCGTCTATGGCTACACCTTC
NA	TRBV27	TRBJ1-4	NA	CASSLCLKLFF	TGTGCCAGCAGTTTATGCCTAAAACTGTTTTTT
NA	TRBV7-8	TRBJ2-1	TRBD2	CASSPVLGSGSYNEQFF	TGTGCCAGCAGCCCCGTTTTGGGTAGCGGGAGCTACAATGAGCAGTTCTTC
NA	TRBV20-1	TRBJ2-7	NA	CSARVGAFRYF	TGCAGTGCTAGAGTGGGCGCTTTTCGGTACTTC
NA	TRBV6-1	TRBJ2-1	TRBD2	CAARPPLAGGQSFF	TGTGCCGCACGGCCCCCGCTAGCGGGAGGGCAGTCGTTCTTC
NA	TRBV4-1	TRBJ2-7	TRBD2	CASSQGSGISYEQYF	TGCGCCAGCAGCCAAGGGAGCGGGATCTCCTACGAGCAGTACTTC
NA	TRBV4-1	TRBJ2-1	NA	CASSFAGALEQFF	TGCGCCAGCAGTTTCGCAGGGGCTCTTGAGCAGTTCTTC
NA	TRBV10-3	TRBJ1-5	NA	CAISDRGRGGNQPQHF	TGTGCCATCAGTGATCGGGGCCGCGGGGGCAATCAGCCCCAGCATTTT
NA	TRBV29-1	TRBJ2-7	NA	CSVEVGVSYEQYF	TGCAGCGTTGAAGTTGGGGTGTCGTACGAGCAGTACTTC
many	TRBV18	TRBJ2-6	NA	CASSPRQGSGGGANVLTF	TGTGCCAGCTCACCCAGACAGGGCTCGGGAGGTGGGGCCAACGTCCTGACTTTC
NA	TRBV28	TRBJ2-7	TRBD2	CASSSWGGAYEQYF	TGTGCCAGCAGTTCCTGGGGGGGAGCCTACGAGCAGTACTTC